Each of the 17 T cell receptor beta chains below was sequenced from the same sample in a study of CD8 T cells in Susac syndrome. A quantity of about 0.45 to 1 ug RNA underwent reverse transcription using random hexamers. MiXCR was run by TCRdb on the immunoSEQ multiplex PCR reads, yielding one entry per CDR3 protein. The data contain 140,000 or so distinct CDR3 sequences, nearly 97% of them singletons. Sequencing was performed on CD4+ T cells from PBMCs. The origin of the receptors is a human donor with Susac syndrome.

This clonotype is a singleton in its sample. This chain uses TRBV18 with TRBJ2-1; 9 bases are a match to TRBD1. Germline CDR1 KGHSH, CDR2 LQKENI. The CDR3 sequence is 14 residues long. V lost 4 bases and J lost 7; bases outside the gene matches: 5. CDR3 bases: TGTGCCAGCTCACAAGGGACAGGGAGAAATGAGCAGTTCTTC. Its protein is CASSQGTGRNEQFF.

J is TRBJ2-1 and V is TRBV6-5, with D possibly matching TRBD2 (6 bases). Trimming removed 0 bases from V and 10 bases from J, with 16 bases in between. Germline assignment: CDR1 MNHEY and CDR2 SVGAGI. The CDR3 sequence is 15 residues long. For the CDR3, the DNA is TGTGCCAGCAGTTACTCAAGTTTCGGGAGAACCGAGCAGTTCTTC. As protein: CASSYSSFGRTEQFF.

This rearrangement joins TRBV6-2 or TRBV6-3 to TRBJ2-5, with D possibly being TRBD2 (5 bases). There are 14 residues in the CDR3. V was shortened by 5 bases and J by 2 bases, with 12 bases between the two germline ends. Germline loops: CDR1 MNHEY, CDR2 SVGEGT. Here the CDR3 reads CASSRGGLQETQYF. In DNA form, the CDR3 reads TGTGCCAGCAGTAGAGGAGGACTTCAAGAGACCCAGTACTTC.

DNA of the CDR3: TGTGCCAGCAGTTTTGGACAGTGGAATCAGCCCCAGCATTTT. Its translation: CASSFGQWNQPQHF. The rearrangement joins TRBV6-2 or TRBV6-3 to TRBJ1-5, with D perhaps TRBD1 (6 bases). Trimming removed 4 bases at V and 4 bases at J, with 11 bases between. Germline CDR1 MNHEY, CDR2 SVGEGT. The CDR3 loop spans 14 amino acids.

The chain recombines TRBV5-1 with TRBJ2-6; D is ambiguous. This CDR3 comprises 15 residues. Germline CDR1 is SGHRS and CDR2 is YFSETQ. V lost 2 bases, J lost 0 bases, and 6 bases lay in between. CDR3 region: CASSLQSSGANVLTF. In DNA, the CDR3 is TGCGCCAGCAGCTTACAGAGCTCTGGGGCCAACGTCCTGACTTTC.

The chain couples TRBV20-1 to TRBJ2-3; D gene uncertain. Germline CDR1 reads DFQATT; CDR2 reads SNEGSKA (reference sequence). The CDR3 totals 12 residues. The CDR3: CSPSRSADTQYF. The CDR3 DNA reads TGCAGCCCGTCTCGCTCCGCAGATACGCAGTATTTT.

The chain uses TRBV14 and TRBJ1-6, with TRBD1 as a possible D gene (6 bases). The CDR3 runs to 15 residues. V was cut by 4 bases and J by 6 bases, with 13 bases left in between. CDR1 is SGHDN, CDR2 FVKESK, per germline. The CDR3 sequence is CASSLWTATNSPLHF. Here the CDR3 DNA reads TGTGCCAGCAGCCTTTGGACAGCAACTAATTCACCCCTCCACTTT.

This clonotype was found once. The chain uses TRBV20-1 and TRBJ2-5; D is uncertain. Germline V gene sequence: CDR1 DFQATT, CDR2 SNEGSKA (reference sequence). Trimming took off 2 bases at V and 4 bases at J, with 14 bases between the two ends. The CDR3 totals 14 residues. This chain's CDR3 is CSARPRDWGETQYF. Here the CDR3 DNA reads TGCAGTGCTAGACCTAGGGATTGGGGAGAGACCCAGTACTTC.

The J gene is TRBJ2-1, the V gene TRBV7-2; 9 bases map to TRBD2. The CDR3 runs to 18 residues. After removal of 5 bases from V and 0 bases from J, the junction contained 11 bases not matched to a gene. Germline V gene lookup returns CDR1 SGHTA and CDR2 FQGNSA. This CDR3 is CASSVGLAPKSSYNEQFF. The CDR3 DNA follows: TGTGCCAGCAGCGTCGGACTAGCGCCAAAGAGCTCCTACAATGAGCAGTTCTTC. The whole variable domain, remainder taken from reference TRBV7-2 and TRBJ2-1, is GAGVSQSPSNKVTEKGKDVELRCDPISGHTALYWYRQSLGQGLEFLIYFQGNSAPDKSGLPSDRFSAERTGGSVSTLTIQRTQQEDSAVYLCASSVGLAPKSSYNEQFFGPGTRLTVL.

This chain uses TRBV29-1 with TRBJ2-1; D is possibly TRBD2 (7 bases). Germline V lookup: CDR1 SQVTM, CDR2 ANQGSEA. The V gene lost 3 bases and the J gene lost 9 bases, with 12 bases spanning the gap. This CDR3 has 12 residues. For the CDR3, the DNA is TGCAGCGTTGATCGGGGGGCGAGTGAGCAGTTCTTC. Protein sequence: CSVDRGASEQFF.

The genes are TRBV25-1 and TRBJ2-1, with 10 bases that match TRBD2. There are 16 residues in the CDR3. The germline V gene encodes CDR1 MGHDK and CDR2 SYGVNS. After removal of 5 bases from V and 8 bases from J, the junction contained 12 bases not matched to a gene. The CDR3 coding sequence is TGTGCCAGCAGTACCTCGCGGACTAGCGGCCCCCATGAGCAGTTCTTC. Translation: CASSTSRTSGPHEQFF.

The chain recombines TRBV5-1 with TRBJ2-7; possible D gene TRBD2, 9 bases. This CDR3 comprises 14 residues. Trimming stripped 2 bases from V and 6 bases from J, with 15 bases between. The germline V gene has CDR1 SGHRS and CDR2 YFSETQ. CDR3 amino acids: CASSLPSGTGEQYF. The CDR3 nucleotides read TGCGCCAGCAGCTTACCTAGCGGGACAGGCGAGCAGTACTTC.

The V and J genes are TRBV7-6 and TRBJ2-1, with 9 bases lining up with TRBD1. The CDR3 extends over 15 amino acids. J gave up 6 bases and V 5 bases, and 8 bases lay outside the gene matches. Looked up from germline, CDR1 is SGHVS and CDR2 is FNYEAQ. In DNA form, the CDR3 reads TGTGCCAGCAGCCCGTGGACAGGGGTGGGCAATGAGCAGTTCTTC. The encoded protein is CASSPWTGVGNEQFF.

CDR3 in DNA: TGTGCCAGCAGCCAAAATCTAGCTCCCTACGAGCAGTACTTC. It encodes CASSQNLAPYEQYF. The chain has TRBV7-8 and TRBJ2-7; TRBD2 is a possible D gene (5 bases). This CDR3 has 14 residues. Looked up from germline, CDR1 is SGHVS and CDR2 is FQNEAQ. V lost 5 bases, J lost 2 bases, and 13 bases lay in between.

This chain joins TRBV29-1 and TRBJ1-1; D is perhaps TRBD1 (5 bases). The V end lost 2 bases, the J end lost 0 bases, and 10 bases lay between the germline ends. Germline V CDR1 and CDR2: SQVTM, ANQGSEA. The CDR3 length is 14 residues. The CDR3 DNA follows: TGCAGCGTTGAAAAGGGCAGGGTGAACACTGAAGCTTTCTTT. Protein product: CSVEKGRVNTEAFF.

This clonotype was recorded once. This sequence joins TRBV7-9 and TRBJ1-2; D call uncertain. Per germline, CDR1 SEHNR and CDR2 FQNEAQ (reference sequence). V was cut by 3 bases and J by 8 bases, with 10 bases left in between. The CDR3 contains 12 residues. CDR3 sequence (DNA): TGTGCCAGCAGCTTCGAAAGCCGCGGCTACACCTTC. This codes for CASSFESRGYTF. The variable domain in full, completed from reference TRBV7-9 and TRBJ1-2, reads DTGVSQNPRHKITKRGQNVTFRCDPISEHNRLYWYRQTLGQGPEFLTYFQNEAQLEKSRLLSDRFSAERPKGSFSTLEIQRTEQGDSAMYLCASSFESRGYTFGSGTRLTVV.

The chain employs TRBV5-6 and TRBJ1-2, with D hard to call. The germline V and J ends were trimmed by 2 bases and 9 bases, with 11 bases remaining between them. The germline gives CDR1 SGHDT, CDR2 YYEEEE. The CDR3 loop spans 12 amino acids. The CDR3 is CASSFSPESYTF. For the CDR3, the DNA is TGTGCCAGCAGCTTCTCGCCTGAAAGCTACACCTTC.